This T cell receptor beta chain was sequenced during a study of shared clonotypes between healthy human individuals. Terminally differentiated effector memory CD45RA+ cells were excluded by CCR7 positive selection of CD45RO-negative cells. The data were produced by immunoSEQ multiplex PCR, yet TCRdb's version contains in-frame clones alone and is incomplete. The sample has 560,000 or so clones; about 96% are singletons. Sample: naive CD8+ T cells sorted from blood. This TCR came from a woman aged 25-40 years in good health.

This CDR3 reads CASSPSGSVSYEQYF. Written as DNA, the CDR3 is TGTGCCAGCTCACCCAGCGGATCTGTCTCCTACGAGCAGTACTTC. The rearrangement uses TRBV18 and TRBJ2-7, with D tentatively TRBD2 (5 bases). The CDR3 has 15 residues. Germline V gene sequence: CDR1 KGHSH, CDR2 LQKENI. V gave up 3 bases and J gave up 0 bases, with 12 bases separating them.